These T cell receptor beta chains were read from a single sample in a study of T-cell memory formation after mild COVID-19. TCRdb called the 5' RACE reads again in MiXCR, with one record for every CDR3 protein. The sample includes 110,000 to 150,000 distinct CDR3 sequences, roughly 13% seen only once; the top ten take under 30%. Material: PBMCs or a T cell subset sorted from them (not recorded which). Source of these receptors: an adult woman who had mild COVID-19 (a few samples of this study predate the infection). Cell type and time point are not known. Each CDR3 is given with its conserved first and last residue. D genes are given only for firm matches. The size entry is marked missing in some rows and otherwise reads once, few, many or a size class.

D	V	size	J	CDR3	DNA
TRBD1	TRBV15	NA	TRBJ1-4	CATSKTGTLKKLFF	TGTGCCACCAGCAAGACAGGGACCCTGAAAAAACTGTTTTTT
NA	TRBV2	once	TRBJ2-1	CASSDGGGYNEQFF	TGTGCCAGCAGTGATGGAGGGGGCTACAATGAGCAGTTCTTC
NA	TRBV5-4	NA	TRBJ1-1	CASSLERVEAFF	TGTGCCAGCAGCTTGGAGCGGGTTGAAGCTTTCTTT
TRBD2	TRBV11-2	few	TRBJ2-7	CASSLDHEVGLRGAYEQYF	TGTGCCAGCAGCTTAGATCACGAGGTCGGGTTACGGGGGGCCTACGAGCAGTACTTC
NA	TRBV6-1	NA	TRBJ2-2	CASSPTSTGELFF	TGTGCCAGCAGTCCTACAAGCACCGGGGAGCTGTTTTTT
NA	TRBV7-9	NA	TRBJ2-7	CASSLLPGDYQLKYEQYF	TGTGCCAGCAGCTTATTGCCAGGGGACTACCAGCTTAAATACGAGCAGTACTTC
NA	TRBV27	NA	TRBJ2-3	CASSLAGTQGGDTQYF	TGTGCCAGCAGTTTGGCCGGGACTCAGGGGGGGGATACGCAGTATTTT
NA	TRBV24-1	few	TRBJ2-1	CATGGNEQFF	TGTGCCACCGGAGGGAATGAGCAGTTCTTC
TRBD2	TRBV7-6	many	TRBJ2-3	CASSFSGETDTQYF	TGTGCCAGCAGCTTTAGCGGGGAAACAGATACGCAGTATTTT
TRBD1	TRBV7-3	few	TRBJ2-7	CASSSSGTGVDEQYF	TGTGCCAGCAGCTCCTCCGGGACAGGGGTCGACGAGCAGTACTTC
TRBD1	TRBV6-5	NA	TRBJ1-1	CASSGGQGGAFF	TGTGCCAGCAGTGGGGGACAGGGAGGAGCTTTCTTT
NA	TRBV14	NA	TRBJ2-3	CASSQTRSDTQYF	TGTGCCAGCAGCCAAACTAGGTCTGATACGCAGTATTTT
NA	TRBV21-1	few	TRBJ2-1	CASSKEASGRTEQFF	TGTGCCAGCAGCAAAGAGGCTAGCGGGAGGACCGAGCAGTTCTTC
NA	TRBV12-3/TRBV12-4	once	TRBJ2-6	CASSLFVGPAGANVLTF	TGTGCCAGCAGTTTATTCGTGGGGCCCGCTGGGGCCAACGTCCTGACTTTC
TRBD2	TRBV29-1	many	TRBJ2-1	CSVVMGLAPDEQFF	TGCAGCGTTGTAATGGGACTAGCTCCGGATGAGCAGTTCTTC
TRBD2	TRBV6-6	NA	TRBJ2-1	CASSLAGGLRYNEQFF	TGTGCCAGCAGTTTAGCGGGGGGGCTGAGGTACAATGAGCAGTTCTTC
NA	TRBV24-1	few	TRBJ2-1	CATSGPVQGSVYVDEQFF	TGTGCCACCAGTGGGCCGGTACAGGGTTCAGTTTACGTCGATGAGCAGTTCTTC
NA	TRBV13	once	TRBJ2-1	CASSFGAKPNEQFF	TGTGCCAGCAGTTTCGGCGCCAAGCCCAATGAGCAGTTCTTC
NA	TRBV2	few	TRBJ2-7	CASSGDGKGYYEQYF	TGTGCCAGCAGTGGGGACGGCAAGGGATACTACGAGCAGTACTTC
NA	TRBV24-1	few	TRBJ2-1	CATSDPNNEQFF	TGTGCCACCAGTGACCCAAACAATGAGCAGTTCTTC
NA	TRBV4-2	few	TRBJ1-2	CASSQVPGAINYGYTF	TGTGCCAGCAGCCAAGTTCCGGGGGCTATCAACTATGGCTACACCTTC
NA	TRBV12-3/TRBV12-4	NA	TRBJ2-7	CASSFSDEQYF	TGTGCCAGCAGTTTTAGTGACGAGCAGTACTTC
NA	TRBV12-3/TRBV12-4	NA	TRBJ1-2	CASSLEGIAYGYTF	TGTGCCAGCAGTTTAGAGGGAATAGCCTATGGCTACACCTTC
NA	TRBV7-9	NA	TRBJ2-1	CASSSTSPSYNEQFF	TGTGCCAGCAGCTCAACATCGCCTTCTTACAATGAGCAGTTCTTC
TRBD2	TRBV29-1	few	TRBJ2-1	CSVTASGRHEQFF	TGCAGCGTTACGGCTAGCGGGAGGCATGAGCAGTTCTTC
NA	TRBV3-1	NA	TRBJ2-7	CASSPAQGYEQYF	TGTGCCAGCAGCCCAGCCCAGGGCTACGAGCAGTACTTC
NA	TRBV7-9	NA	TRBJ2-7	CASSLVTPAYEQYF	TGTGCCAGCAGCTTAGTTACTCCCGCCTACGAGCAGTACTTC
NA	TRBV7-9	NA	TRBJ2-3	CASSLWNGMSGTQYF	TGTGCCAGCAGCTTATGGAACGGGATGTCGGGTACGCAGTATTTT
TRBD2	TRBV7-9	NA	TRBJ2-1	CASSWRTSGYEQFF	TGTGCCAGCAGCTGGAGGACTAGCGGGTATGAGCAGTTCTTC
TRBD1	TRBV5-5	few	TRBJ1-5	CASSPRQGNQPQHF	TGTGCCAGCAGCCCAAGACAGGGTAATCAGCCCCAGCATTTT
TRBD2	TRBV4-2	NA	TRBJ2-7	CASSQESSGRSYEQYF	TGTGCCAGCAGCCAAGAGTCGAGCGGGAGATCGTACGAGCAGTACTTC
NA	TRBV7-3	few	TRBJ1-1	CASSLNGGHPTNTEAFF	TGTGCCAGCAGCTTAAATGGTGGACACCCGACGAACACTGAAGCTTTCTTT
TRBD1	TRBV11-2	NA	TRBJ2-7	CASSTGQGYYEQYF	TGTGCCAGCAGCACCGGACAGGGATACTACGAGCAGTACTTC
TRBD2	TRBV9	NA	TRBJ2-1	CASSGRSGRTYNEQFF	TGTGCCAGCAGCGGCCGGAGCGGGAGGACCTACAATGAGCAGTTCTTC
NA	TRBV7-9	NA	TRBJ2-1	CASSLAEAGGVNEQFF	TGTGCCAGCAGCTTAGCGGAGGCAGGGGGGGTGAATGAGCAGTTCTTC
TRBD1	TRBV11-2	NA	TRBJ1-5	CASTNRGSNQPQHF	TGTGCCAGCACAAACAGGGGAAGCAATCAGCCCCAGCATTTT
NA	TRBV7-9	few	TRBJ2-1	CASSPSGGPVFNEQFF	TGTGCCAGCAGCCCCTCCGGGGGCCCGGTTTTTAATGAGCAGTTCTTC
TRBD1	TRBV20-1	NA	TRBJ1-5	CSARDPGGGNQPQHF	TGCAGTGCTAGAGATCCAGGGGGCGGCAATCAGCCCCAGCATTTT
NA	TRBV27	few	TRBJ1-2	CASSFRQAGTVDGYTF	TGTGCCAGCAGTTTCAGACAGGCGGGGACCGTGGATGGCTACACCTTC